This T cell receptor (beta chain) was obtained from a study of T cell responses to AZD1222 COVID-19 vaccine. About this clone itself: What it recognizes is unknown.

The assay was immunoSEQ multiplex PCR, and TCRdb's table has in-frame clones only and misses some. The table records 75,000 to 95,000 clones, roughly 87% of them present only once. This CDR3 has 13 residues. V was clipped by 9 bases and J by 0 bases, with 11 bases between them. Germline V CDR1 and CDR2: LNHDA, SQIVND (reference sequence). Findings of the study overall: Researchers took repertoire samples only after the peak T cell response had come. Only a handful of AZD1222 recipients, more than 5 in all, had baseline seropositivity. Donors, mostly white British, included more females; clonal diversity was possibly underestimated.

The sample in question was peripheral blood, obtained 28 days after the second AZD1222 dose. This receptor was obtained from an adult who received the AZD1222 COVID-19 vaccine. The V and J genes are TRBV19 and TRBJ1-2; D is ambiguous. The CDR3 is CASKHAANYGYTF. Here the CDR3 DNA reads TGTGCCAGCAAACACGCTGCTAACTATGGCTACACCTTC.